A selection of T cell receptor beta chains follows, all from one sample in a study of long-term antiretroviral therapy in people with HIV. Here immunoSEQ multiplex PCR was the method, and the copy in TCRdb shows in-frame clones only, minus some. The sample shows approximately 15,000 clones, under 90% of them seen only once. The sample in question was unsorted PBMCs, obtained 0.1 years after starting antiretroviral therapy. The receptors were gathered from a man aged 18 to 29 with HIV. CDR3s include the opening cysteine and the closing phenylalanine or tryptophan. Each record gives: V gene, clone size, D gene, J gene, CDR3 protein, CDR3 DNA. The D gene is left open where the match is weak. Only some rows state a clone size, as once, few, many or a class for expanded clones.

TRBV7-9	NA	NA	TRBJ2-7	CASSGRYEQYF	TGTGCCAGCAGCGGGCGTTACGAGCAGTACTTC
TRBV18	once	TRBD1	TRBJ2-2	CASSPSTGGIQTGELFF	TGTGCCAGCTCACCAAGTACAGGGGGTATACAGACCGGGGAGCTGTTTTTT
TRBV7-9	NA	NA	TRBJ1-1	CASSLAREAFF	TGTGCCAGCAGCTTAGCCCGGGAAGCTTTCTTT
TRBV7-9	NA	NA	TRBJ2-5	CASSQRTYSGKVQETQYF	TGTGCCAGCAGCCAACGGACTTACTCTGGCAAGGTCCAAGAGACCCAGTACTTC
TRBV6-6	NA	NA	TRBJ1-4	CASSRGGSNEKLFF	TGTGCCAGCAGCCGCGGAGGATCTAATGAAAAACTGTTTTTT
TRBV29-1	NA	NA	TRBJ2-3	CSVVSGTRTDTQYF	TGCAGCGTTGTTTCAGGGACCCGCACAGATACGCAGTATTTT
TRBV5-6	NA	NA	TRBJ1-1	CASAEGDTEAFF	TGTGCCAGCGCTGAGGGGGACACTGAAGCTTTCTTT
TRBV19	NA	NA	TRBJ1-2	CASSRTTPTAFYGHTF	TGTGCCAGTAGTAGGACCACCCCGACTGCTTTTTATGGCCACACCTTC
TRBV30	NA	TRBD1	TRBJ1-4	CAWSATGARTQLFF	TGTGCCTGGAGTGCGACAGGGGCGAGAACGCAACTGTTTTTT
TRBV4-3	NA	NA	TRBJ2-2	CASSQVAMNTGELFF	TGCGCCAGCAGCCAAGTGGCCATGAACACCGGGGAGCTGTTTTTT
TRBV19	NA	NA	TRBJ1-2	CASSIFGRASYGYTF	TGTGCCAGTAGTATATTTGGCAGGGCTTCTTACGGCTACACCTTC